This T cell receptor (beta chain) appears in the sequencing data of a study of cytomegalovirus exposure and HLA in healthy donors. Study as a whole: The study's early data release held around 85 million unique TCRs from HLA-typed donors. Overall study results and limits: High specificity and sensitivity for cytomegalovirus status were reported for the classifier.

Primers included in the PCR were 60 Vbeta and 13 Jbeta primers. Per the study methods: About 11 million of around 85 million unique TCR beta chains were shared, per a later count. The assay was immunoSEQ multiplex PCR, and TCRdb's table has in-frame clones only and misses some. D and trimming come from the DNA, and the V and J calls and clone size come from that table. Of some 120,000 clones listed, over 70% are singletons. The CDR3 is 13 residues long. Germline V gene sequence: CDR1 SGHTA, CDR2 FQGNSA. Trimming cost V 2 bases and J 5 bases, with 9 bases left between them. A remark on this clone: Antigen specificity is unknown.

This rearrangement joins TRBV7-2 to TRBJ1-1; unclear D gene. The sequenced sample consisted of PBMCs. This TCR was sampled from a woman aged 40 to 55 in good health and CMV-seropositive. As DNA, the CDR3 is TGTGCCAGCAGCTTAAGTCGACTAACTGAAGCTTTCTTT. The encoded protein is CASSLSRLTEAFF.